A single T cell receptor (beta chain) is shown here with its context. Its antigen is unidentified. Measured with immunoSEQ multiplex PCR; TCRdb has only the in-frame clones, and not every one. The sample contains some 580,000 clones, 95% to 98% of which appear only once. The record originates from a study of shared clonotypes between healthy human individuals. The V gene's germline CDR1 is MNHEY and CDR2 SMNVEV (reference sequence). The CDR3 covers 12 residues. V gave up 5 bases and J gave up 7 bases, with 8 bases separating them. In the naive CD8 group, cells lacked CD45RO and were positively selected for CCR7, so terminally differentiated effector memory CD45RA+ cells were left out. Regarding the study as a whole: Some naive CD4 clonotypes, 5% to 5.5%, turned up in common across four donors. A limitation of the genetic and exposure-history diversity represented arose from few donors.

V gene TRBV27 combines with J gene TRBJ2-2; no clear D gene. Specimen: naive CD8+ T cells sorted from blood. The TCR sequence derives from a man between 25 and 39 years old in good health. CDR3 nucleotides: TGTGCCAGCAGTGACCTGGGCGGGGAGCTGTTTTTT. Its protein is CASSDLGGELFF.